This is a list of T cell receptor beta chains from one sample in a study of identifying expanded T cells in peripheral blood. Clones were read by immunoSEQ multiplex PCR, and TCRdb kept only the in-frame ones, dropping some. Among more than 80,000 clones listed, approximately 89% were seen once. Sequencing input: blood. The source of these receptors is a person aged 18 to 70 in good health. Both conserved end residues are part of each CDR3. The D gene is left open where the match is weak. Size is stated for part of the rows, as once, few or many counts, or as a class when the clone is expanded.

d_call j_call clone_size v_call cdr3_nt cdr3_aa
NA TRBJ2-3 NA TRBV5-1 TGCGCCAGCAGCGGGAAGTGGAACGAGAACACAGATACGCAGTATTTT CASSGKWNENTDTQYF
NA TRBJ2-7 NA TRBV18 TGTGCCAGCTCACGGTTAGGGTTTAACGAGCAGTACTTC CASSRLGFNEQYF
NA TRBJ2-1 NA TRBV4-2 TGTGCCAGCAGCCAAGCGCAGTCGGTATACAATGAGCAGTTCTTC CASSQAQSVYNEQFF
NA TRBJ2-2 NA TRBV30 TGTGCCTGGACAGGGGTCACCGGGGAGCTGTTTTTT CAWTGVTGELFF
TRBD1 TRBJ1-1 NA TRBV14 TGTGCCAGCAGCCGGGAGGGGGCAACTGAAGCTTTCTTT CASSREGATEAFF
NA TRBJ2-4 NA TRBV28 TGTGCCAGCAGCTCAACTTCGGTCCGGGCCAAAAACATTCAGTACTTC CASSSTSVRAKNIQYF
TRBD1 TRBJ1-2 NA TRBV30 TGTGCCCTCCGGGACAGGGATTCGACTAACTATGGCTACACCTTC CALRDRDSTNYGYTF
TRBD1 TRBJ1-1 NA TRBV5-4 TGTGCCAGCAGCAAAGCTGACAGGGACTTGGGGAACACTGAAGCTTTCTTT CASSKADRDLGNTEAFF
NA TRBJ2-5 NA TRBV7-2 TGTGCCAGCAGCATCTGGGGTGAGACCCAGTACTTC CASSIWGETQYF
NA TRBJ2-5 NA TRBV2 TGTGCCAGCAGTGCCCAGGACAGCTCTCAAGAGACCCAGTACTTC CASSAQDSSQETQYF
TRBD2 TRBJ2-7 NA TRBV4-1 TGCGCCAGCAGCCAAGATACACTAGCGAGGTACGAGCAGTACTTC CASSQDTLARYEQYF
TRBD2 TRBJ2-7 NA TRBV4-2 TGTGCCAGCAGCCAAGACCCAGGGACTAGCGGCTACGAGCAGTACTTC CASSQDPGTSGYEQYF
TRBD2 TRBJ2-1 NA TRBV4-1 TGCGCCAGCAGCCATACCTTAGCTAGCGGGTCATACAATGAGCAGTTCTTC CASSHTLASGSYNEQFF
NA TRBJ2-3 NA TRBV5-4 TGTGCCAGCAGCTTGGGGGGGCCCCCGTCCCCAGATACGCAGTATTTT CASSLGGPPSPDTQYF
TRBD1 TRBJ2-1 NA TRBV7-9 TGTGCCAGCAGCTTAGCGTACAGGGGGCAGGACAATGAGCAGTTCTTC CASSLAYRGQDNEQFF
TRBD2 TRBJ2-1 NA TRBV6-4 TGTGCCAGCAGTGACTCAGGGACTAGTGAGCAGTTCTTC CASSDSGTSEQFF
TRBD2 TRBJ2-7 few TRBV6-1 TGTGCCAGCAGTGAAGATAGCGGGGGGGCCTACGAGCAGTACTTC CASSEDSGGAYEQYF
NA TRBJ2-4 once TRBV4-3 TGCGCCAGCAGCCGAGGGGTGGGAGGCAAAAACATTCAGTACTTC CASSRGVGGKNIQYF
NA TRBJ2-2 NA TRBV30 TGTGCCTGGAGTGTACATTTGACCGGGGAGCTGTTTTTT CAWSVHLTGELFF
TRBD2 TRBJ2-4 once TRBV4-1 TGCGCCAGCAGCCAAGGGGGGGGAGAGGGTAGAGACATTCAGTACTTC CASSQGGGEGRDIQYF
TRBD1 TRBJ1-1 NA TRBV5-4 TGTGCCAGCAGCCCCCTCCCAGGGGGGATTAACACTGAAGCTTTCTTT CASSPLPGGINTEAFF
TRBD2 TRBJ2-1 NA TRBV6-6 TGTGCCAGCAGTTACCCGGGACTAAACAATGAGCAGTTCTTC CASSYPGLNNEQFF
TRBD1 TRBJ1-4 NA TRBV5-5 TGTGCCAGCAGCTTGGTGGGACAGAAGGAACTGTTTTTT CASSLVGQKELFF
NA TRBJ2-1 NA TRBV5-1 TGCGCCAGCAGCCCGTTCGGGGGGCCTGAGCAGTTCTTC CASSPFGGPEQFF
NA TRBJ2-5 NA TRBV6-5 TGTGCCAGCAGTTATGCAGGTCAAGAGACCCAGTACTTC CASSYAGQETQYF
TRBD1 TRBJ1-2 NA TRBV18 TGTGCCAGCTCAGCGGGACAGGGGCGCTTGGTTGTAGATGGCTACACCTTC CASSAGQGRLVVDGYTF
NA TRBJ2-1 NA TRBV5-6 TGTGCCAGCAGCTTGGCCAATGGGGACTGGGGATACAATGAGCAGTTCTTC CASSLANGDWGYNEQFF
NA TRBJ2-7 once TRBV6-6 TGTGCCAGCAGTAGGGGCCCCGACGAGCAGTACTTC CASSRGPDEQYF
NA TRBJ1-6 NA TRBV30 TGTGCCTGGAGTGTACTGGGGAGACAGGTTTTTTCACCCCTCCACTTT CAWSVLGRQVFSPLHF
TRBD1 TRBJ2-7 NA TRBV4-2 TGTGCCAGCAGCCAAGAGACCGGGACAGTCCACTACGAGCAGTACTTC CASSQETGTVHYEQYF
NA TRBJ2-2 NA TRBV29-1 TGCAGCGTCGGCCTCGGTCCCGGGGAGCTGTTTTTT CSVGLGPGELFF
NA TRBJ1-5 NA TRBV5-4 TGTGCCAGCAGCCCATATCAGCCCCAGCATTTT CASSPYQPQHF
NA TRBJ1-6 NA TRBV7-3 TGTGCCAGCAGGGTGGACGGGACGCGAAATTCACCCCTCCACTTT CASRVDGTRNSPLHF
NA TRBJ2-2 NA TRBV27 TGTGCCAGCAGTTTTACCGCTGGGGAGCTGTTTTTT CASSFTAGELFF
TRBD1 TRBJ1-2 NA TRBV28 TGTGCCAGCAGCAACTATATAACAGGGGGCTCGGATGGCTACACCTTC CASSNYITGGSDGYTF
TRBD1 TRBJ2-5 once TRBV19 TGTGCCAGTAGTCCAACGGACAGGGGGCAAGAGACCCAGTACTTC CASSPTDRGQETQYF
NA TRBJ2-1 NA TRBV5-4 TGTGCCAGCAGCTTGGCGACGGGTCCGGGGCAGTTCTTC CASSLATGPGQFF
TRBD2 TRBJ2-7 NA TRBV11-2 TGTGCCAGCAGGTCTGCTGGCGGGAGGAGGTCCTACGAGCAGTACTTC CASRSAGGRRSYEQYF
NA TRBJ2-1 few TRBV28 TGTGCCAGCAGTTCCCCCGGGGTTGCCTACAATGAGCAGTTCTTC CASSSPGVAYNEQFF
NA TRBJ1-2 once TRBV28 TGTGCCAGCAGTTTTGGGGGGTCATCCTTCACCAGTGGCTACACCTTC CASSFGGSSFTSGYTF
NA TRBJ1-1 NA TRBV27 TGTGCCAGCGGAACCGGGGGACTCCTGGGGACCGCTGAAGCTTTCTTT CASGTGGLLGTAEAFF
NA TRBJ2-7 once TRBV27 TGTGCCAGCAGTTCCTTAGCCCCCGTCAGCGAGCAGTACTTC CASSSLAPVSEQYF
NA TRBJ1-5 once TRBV6-1 TGTGCCAGCAGTGTCCGGACAGATAGCAATCAGCCCCAGCATTTT CASSVRTDSNQPQHF
NA TRBJ2-2 NA TRBV6-4 TGTGCCAGCAGTGACGGCACCGGGGAGCTGTTTTTT CASSDGTGELFF
TRBD1 TRBJ1-2 NA TRBV6-4 TGTGCCAGCAGTTGGACAGGAGTTAACTATGGCTACACCTTC CASSWTGVNYGYTF
NA TRBJ1-3 few TRBV19 TGTGCCAGTAGGCCGGGACAAATCATTCGAAACACCATATATTTT CASRPGQIIRNTIYF
NA TRBJ2-3 NA TRBV15 TGTGCCACCAGCACAGGGACCCGGGGAGGCACGCAGTATTTT CATSTGTRGGTQYF
TRBD1 TRBJ2-5 NA TRBV5-4 TGTGCCAGCAGCTCTCCGGGACAGGGGGTCCAAGAGACCCAGTACTTC CASSSPGQGVQETQYF
NA TRBJ1-5 NA TRBV7-9 TGTGCCAGCAGCTTAGTAGGTAGCAATCAGCCCCAGCATTTT CASSLVGSNQPQHF
NA TRBJ2-1 NA TRBV5-5 TGTGCCAGCAGCAGTACAGGGTATTACAATGAGCAGTTCTTC CASSSTGYYNEQFF